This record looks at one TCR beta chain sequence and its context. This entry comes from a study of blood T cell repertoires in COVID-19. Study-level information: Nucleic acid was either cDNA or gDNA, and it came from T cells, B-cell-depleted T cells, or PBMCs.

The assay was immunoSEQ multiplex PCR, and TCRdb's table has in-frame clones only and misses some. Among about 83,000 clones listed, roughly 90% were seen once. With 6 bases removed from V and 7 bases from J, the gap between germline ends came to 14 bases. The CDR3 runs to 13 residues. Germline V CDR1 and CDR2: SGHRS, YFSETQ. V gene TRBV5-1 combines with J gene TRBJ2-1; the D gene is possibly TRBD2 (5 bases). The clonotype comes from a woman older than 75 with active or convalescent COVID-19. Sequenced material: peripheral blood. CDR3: CASIGGGGNEQFF. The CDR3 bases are TGCGCCAGCATCGGAGGAGGCGGGAATGAGCAGTTCTTC.